This T cell receptor (beta chain) was found in a study of kidney transplant recipient with SARS-CoV-2 infection. As concerns this clonotype: Possible read error: a much larger clone is one base away.

The CDR3 totals 17 residues. CDR1 MNHNS and CDR2 SASEGT come from the germline V gene. Via MiXCR, TCRdb re-called the reads, giving one row per CDR3 protein. This sample has fewer than 250,000 distinct CDR3 sequences, with around 30% found just once. This TCR derives from a male patient in his 30s who had COVID-19 and was a kidney transplant recipient. Some T cells may possibly be graft donor cells. The sample was a blood sample, taken at baseline and on roughly day 110 from a kidney transplant recipient. This chain connects TRBV6-1 to TRBJ1-2; the D is unclear. The CDR3, as DNA: TGTGCCAGCAGTGTAACGTGGGAATGTAGAAAGACCTATGGCTGCACCTTC. Residues: CASSVTWECRKTYGCTF.